This T cell receptor (beta chain) was recovered during a study of blood T cells in healthy people across ages. PBMCs, at least 6 million per sample, were isolated. Through a sample-barcoded 5' primer and a J-beta primer mix, a second PCR was run for roughly 6 to 11 cycles. Every cDNA molecule bore a tag from a template-switch adaptor containing 12 random nucleotides. In TCRdb, the 5' RACE reads were re-called with MiXCR into one record per CDR3 protein. The data show 550,000 to 600,000 distinct CDR3 sequences, 27% seen once. The CDR3 runs to 17 residues. J was trimmed by 3 bases and V by 0 bases; bases with no gene match: 7. The germline CDR1 and CDR2 sequences are DFQATT and SNEGSKA (reference sequence).

The V and J genes are TRBV20-1 and TRBJ2-1; TRBD2 agrees at 11 bases. Sequenced: blood. This TCR was sampled from a woman between 70 and 85 years old in good health. CDR3 region: CSARDPTSGGLYNEQFF. CDR3 nucleotide sequence: TGCAGTGCTAGAGACCCCACTAGCGGGGGACTCTACAATGAGCAGTTCTTC.